Sequencing of this TCR beta chain was carried out in a study of shared clonotypes between healthy human individuals. Trimming shortened V by 4 bases and J by 3 bases, and 10 bases separated the two germline ends. CDR1 and CDR2 from the germline V gene are SGHRS and YFSETQ. The CDR3 spans 13 residues. Regarding this clone: Its specificity is not known.

Sequencing used immunoSEQ multiplex PCR; TCRdb keeps in-frame clones, though not all of them. The sample records millions of clones, roughly 92% being singletons. General observations from the study: Unshared clonotypes carried lower generation probabilities than those common to all four donors.

V is TRBV5-1 and J is TRBJ1-1, with D unresolved. The receptor comes from a man aged 18 to 29 in good health. The material sequenced was naive CD4+ T cells sorted from blood. As to subset: CD45RA+ positively selected. Here the CDR3 reads CASSPLQDTEAFF. The CDR3 region has the DNA TGCGCCAGCAGCCCCCTTCAGGACACTGAAGCTTTCTTT. Looking up the rest from reference TRBV5-1 and TRBJ1-1 gives the full variable domain: KAGVTQTPRYLIKTRGQQVTLSCSPISGHRSVSWYQQTPGQGLQFLFEYFSETQRNKGNFPGRFSGRQFSNSRSEMNVSTLELGDSALYLCASSPLQDTEAFFGQGTRLTVV.